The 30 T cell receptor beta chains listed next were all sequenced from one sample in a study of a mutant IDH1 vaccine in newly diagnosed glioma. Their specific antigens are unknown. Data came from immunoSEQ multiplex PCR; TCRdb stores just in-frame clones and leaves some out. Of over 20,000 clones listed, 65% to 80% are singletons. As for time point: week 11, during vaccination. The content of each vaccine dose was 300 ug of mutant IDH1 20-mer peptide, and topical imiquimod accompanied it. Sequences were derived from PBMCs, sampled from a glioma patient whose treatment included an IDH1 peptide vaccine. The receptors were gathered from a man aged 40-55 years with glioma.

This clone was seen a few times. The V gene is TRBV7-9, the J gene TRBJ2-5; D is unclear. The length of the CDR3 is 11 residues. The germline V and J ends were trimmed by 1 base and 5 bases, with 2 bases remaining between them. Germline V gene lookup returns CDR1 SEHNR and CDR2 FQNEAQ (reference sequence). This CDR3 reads CASSLVETQYF. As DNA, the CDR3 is TGTGCCAGCAGCTTAGTGGAGACCCAGTACTTC. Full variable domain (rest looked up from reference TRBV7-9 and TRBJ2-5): DTGVSQNPRHKITKRGQNVTFRCDPISEHNRLYWYRQTLGQGPEFLTYFQNEAQLEKSRLLSDRFSAERPKGSFSTLEIQRTEQGDSAMYLCASSLVETQYFGPGTRLLVL.

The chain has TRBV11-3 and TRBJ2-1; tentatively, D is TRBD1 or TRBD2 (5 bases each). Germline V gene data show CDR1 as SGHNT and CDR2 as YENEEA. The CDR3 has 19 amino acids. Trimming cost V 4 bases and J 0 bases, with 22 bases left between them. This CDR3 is CASSSPFQPGPSSYNEQFF. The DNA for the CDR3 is TGTGCCAGCAGCTCCCCCTTCCAACCGGGACCCAGCTCCTACAATGAGCAGTTCTTC.

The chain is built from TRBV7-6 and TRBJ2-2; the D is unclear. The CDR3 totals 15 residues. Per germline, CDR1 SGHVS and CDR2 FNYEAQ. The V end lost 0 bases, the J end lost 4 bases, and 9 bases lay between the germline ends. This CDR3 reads CASSLAASFTGELFF. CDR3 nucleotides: TGTGCCAGCAGCTTAGCGGCAAGCTTCACCGGGGAGCTGTTTTTT. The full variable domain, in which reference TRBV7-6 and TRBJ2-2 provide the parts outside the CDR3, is GAGVSQSPRYKVTKRGQDVALRCDPISGHVSLYWYRQALGQGPEFLTYFNYEAQQDKSGLPNDRFSAERPEGSISTLTIQRTEQRDSAMYRCASSLAASFTGELFFGEGSRLTVL.

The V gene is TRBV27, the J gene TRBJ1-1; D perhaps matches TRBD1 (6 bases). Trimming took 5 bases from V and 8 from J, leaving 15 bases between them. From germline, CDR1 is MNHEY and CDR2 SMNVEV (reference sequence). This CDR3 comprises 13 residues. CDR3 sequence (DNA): TGTGCCAGCAGTCTATGGGAGGGGGGAGAAGCTTTCTTT. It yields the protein CASSLWEGGEAFF.

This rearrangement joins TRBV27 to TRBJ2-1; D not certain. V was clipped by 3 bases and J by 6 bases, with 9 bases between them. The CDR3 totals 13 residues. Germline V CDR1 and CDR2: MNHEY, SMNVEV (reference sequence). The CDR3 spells CASSLFGSNEQFF. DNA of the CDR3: TGTGCCAGCAGTTTGTTCGGTTCCAATGAGCAGTTCTTC.

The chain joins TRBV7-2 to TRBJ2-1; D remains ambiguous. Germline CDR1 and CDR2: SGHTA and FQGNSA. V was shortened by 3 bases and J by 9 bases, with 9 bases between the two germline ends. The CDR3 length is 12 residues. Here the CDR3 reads CASSLGVGEQFF. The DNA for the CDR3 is TGTGCCAGCAGCTTGGGCGTCGGTGAGCAGTTCTTC.

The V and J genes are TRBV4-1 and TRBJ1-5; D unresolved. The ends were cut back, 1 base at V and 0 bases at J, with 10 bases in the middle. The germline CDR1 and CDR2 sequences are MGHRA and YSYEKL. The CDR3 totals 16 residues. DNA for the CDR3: TGCGCCAGCAGCCAAGGATTGCGGTATAGCAATCAGCCCCAGCATTTT. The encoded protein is CASSQGLRYSNQPQHF.

CDR3 in amino acids: CASSPGQGAGNTEAFF. CDR3 bases: TGTGCCAGCAGTCCAGGACAGGGGGCGGGGAACACTGAAGCTTTCTTT. V is TRBV5-5 and J is TRBJ1-1; 11 bases are a match to TRBD1. J gave up 1 base and V 5 bases, and 7 bases lay outside the gene matches. Germline V gene data show CDR1 as SGHKS and CDR2 as YYEKEE (reference sequence). This CDR3 is built from 16 residues.

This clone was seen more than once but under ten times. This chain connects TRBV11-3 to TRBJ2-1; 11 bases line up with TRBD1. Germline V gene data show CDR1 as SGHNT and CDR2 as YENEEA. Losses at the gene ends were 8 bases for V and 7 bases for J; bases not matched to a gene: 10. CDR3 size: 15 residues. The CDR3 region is CASSLRGTGGNEQFF. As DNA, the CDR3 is TGTGCCAGCTCACTTCGGGGGACAGGGGGGAATGAGCAGTTCTTC.

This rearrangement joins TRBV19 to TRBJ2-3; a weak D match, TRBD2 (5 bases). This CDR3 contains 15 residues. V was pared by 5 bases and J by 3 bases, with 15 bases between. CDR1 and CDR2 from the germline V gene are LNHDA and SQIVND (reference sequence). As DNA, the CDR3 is TGTGCCAGTAGTGAGGGCCTCGGGTGGACAGATACGCAGTATTTT. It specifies CASSEGLGWTDTQYF.

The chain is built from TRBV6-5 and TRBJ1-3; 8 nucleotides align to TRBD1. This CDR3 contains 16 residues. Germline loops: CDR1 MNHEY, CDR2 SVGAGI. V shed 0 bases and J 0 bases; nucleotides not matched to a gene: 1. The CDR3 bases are TGTGCCAGCAGTTACTCAGGGACAGGCTCTGGAAACACCATATATTTT. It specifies CASSYSGTGSGNTIYF.

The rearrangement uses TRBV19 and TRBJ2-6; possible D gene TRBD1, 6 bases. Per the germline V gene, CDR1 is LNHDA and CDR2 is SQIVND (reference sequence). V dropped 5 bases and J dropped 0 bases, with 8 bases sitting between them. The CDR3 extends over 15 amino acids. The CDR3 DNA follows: TGTGCCAGTAGTCAGGGGCGCTCTGGGGCCAACGTCCTGACTTTC. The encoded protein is CASSQGRSGANVLTF.

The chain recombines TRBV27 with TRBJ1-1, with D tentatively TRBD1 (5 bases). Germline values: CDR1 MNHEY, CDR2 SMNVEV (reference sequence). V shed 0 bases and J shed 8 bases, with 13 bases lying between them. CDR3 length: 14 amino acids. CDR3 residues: CASSLSVQGVEAFF. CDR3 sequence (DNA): TGTGCCAGCAGTTTATCGGTGCAGGGCGTAGAAGCTTTCTTT.

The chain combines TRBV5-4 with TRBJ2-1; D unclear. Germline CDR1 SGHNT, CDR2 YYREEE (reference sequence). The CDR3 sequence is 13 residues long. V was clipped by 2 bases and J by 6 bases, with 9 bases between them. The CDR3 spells CASSLVASNEQFF. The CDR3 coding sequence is TGTGCCAGCAGCTTAGTGGCTAGCAATGAGCAGTTCTTC.

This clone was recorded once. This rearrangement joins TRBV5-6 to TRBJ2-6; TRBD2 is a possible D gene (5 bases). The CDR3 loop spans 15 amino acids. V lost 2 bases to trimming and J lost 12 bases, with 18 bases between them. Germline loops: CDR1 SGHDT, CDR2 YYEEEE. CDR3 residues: CASSLTDRDLSVLTF. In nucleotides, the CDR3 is TGTGCCAGCAGCTTAACTGACCGGGATCTCTCCGTCCTGACTTTC.

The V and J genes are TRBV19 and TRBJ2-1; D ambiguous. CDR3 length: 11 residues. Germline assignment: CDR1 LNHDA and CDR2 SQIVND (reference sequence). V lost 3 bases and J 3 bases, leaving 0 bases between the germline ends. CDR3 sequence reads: CASSIYNEQFF. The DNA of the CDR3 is TGTGCCAGTAGTATCTACAATGAGCAGTTCTTC.

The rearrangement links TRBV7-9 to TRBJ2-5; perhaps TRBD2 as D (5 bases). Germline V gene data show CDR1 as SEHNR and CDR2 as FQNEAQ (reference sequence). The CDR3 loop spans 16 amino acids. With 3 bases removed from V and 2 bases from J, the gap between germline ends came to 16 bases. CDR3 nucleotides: TGTGCCAGCAGCTTGGGAGTTACGGCGCATCAAGAGACCCAGTACTTC. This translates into CASSLGVTAHQETQYF.

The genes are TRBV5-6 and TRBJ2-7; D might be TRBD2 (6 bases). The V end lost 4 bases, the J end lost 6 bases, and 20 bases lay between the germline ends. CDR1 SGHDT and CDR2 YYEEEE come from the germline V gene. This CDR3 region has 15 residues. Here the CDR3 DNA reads TGTGCCAGCAGCCCCCAGTTGGGGGGAGGCGGCGAGCAGTACTTC. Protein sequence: CASSPQLGGGGEQYF.

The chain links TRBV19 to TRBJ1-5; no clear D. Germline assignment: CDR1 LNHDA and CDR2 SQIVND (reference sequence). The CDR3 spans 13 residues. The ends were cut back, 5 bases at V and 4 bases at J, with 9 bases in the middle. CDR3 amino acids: CASSARENQPQHF. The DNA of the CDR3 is TGTGCCAGTAGTGCCCGAGAAAATCAGCCCCAGCATTTT.

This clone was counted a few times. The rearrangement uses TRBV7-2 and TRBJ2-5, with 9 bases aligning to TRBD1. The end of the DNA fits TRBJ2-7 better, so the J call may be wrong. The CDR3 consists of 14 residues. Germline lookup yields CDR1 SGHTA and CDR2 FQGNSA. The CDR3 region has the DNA TGTGCCAGCAGCTTAGGGACAGGGGAATACGAGCAGTACTTC. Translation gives CASSLGTGEYEQYF.

The CDR3 region is CASSYRTSGTYNEQFF. The CDR3 bases are TGTGCCAGCAGTTACCGGACTAGCGGGACCTACAATGAGCAGTTCTTC. The chain carries TRBV6-6 and TRBJ2-1, with TRBD2 identical over 12 bases. The CDR3 contains 16 residues. V lost 2 bases and J lost 2; bases outside the gene matches: 1. Germline-derived CDR1 and CDR2 are MNHNY and SVGAGI (reference sequence).

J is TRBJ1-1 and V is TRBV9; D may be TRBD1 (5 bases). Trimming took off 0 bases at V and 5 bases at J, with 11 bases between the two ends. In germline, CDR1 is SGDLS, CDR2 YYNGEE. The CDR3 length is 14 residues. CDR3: CASSVEAGQTEAFF. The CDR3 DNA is TGTGCCAGCAGCGTAGAGGCAGGGCAAACTGAAGCTTTCTTT.

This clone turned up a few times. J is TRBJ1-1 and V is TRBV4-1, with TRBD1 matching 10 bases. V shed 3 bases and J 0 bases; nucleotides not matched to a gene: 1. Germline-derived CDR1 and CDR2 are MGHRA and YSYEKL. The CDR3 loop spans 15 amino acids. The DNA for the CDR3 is TGCGCCAGCAGCCAGGACAGGGGGTTGAACACTGAAGCTTTCTTT. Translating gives CASSQDRGLNTEAFF.

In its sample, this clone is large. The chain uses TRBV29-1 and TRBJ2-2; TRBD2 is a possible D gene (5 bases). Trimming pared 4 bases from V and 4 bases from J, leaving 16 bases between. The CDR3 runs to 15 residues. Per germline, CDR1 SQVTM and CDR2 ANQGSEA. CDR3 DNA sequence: TGCAGCGTTGTATCTCTAGCAACGGGCACCGGGGAGCTGTTTTTT. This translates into CSVVSLATGTGELFF.

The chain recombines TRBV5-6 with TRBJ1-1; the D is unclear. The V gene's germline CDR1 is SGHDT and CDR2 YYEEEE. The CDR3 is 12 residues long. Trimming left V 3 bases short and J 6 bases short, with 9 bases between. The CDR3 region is CASSSWVAEAFF. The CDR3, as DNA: TGTGCCAGCAGCTCTTGGGTAGCTGAAGCTTTCTTT.

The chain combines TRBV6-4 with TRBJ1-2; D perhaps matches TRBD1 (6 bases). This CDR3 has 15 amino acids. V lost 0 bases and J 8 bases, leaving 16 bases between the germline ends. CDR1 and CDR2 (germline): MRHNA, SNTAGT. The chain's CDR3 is CASSDSKVGALGYTF. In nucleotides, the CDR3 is TGTGCCAGCAGTGACTCGAAGGTGGGGGCCTTAGGCTACACCTTC.

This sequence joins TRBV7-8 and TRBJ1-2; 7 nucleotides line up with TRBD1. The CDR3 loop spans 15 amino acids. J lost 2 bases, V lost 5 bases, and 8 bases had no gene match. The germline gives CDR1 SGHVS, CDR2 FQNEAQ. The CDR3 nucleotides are TGTGCCAGCAGCCTGGGACAGATAAAAAACTATGGCTACACCTTC. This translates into CASSLGQIKNYGYTF. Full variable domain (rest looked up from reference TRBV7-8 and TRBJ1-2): GAGVSQSPRYKVAKRGQDVALRCDPISGHVSLFWYQQALGQGPEFLTYFQNEAQLDKSGLPSDRFFAERPEGSVSTLKIQRTQQEDSAVYLCASSLGQIKNYGYTFGSGTRLTVV.

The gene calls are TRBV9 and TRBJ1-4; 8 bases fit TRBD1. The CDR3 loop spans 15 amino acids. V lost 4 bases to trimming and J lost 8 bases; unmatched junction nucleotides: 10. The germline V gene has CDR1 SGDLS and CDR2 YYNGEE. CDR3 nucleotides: TGTGCCAGCAGCCTCAGCCGGGACAGGACCGAAAAACTGTTTTTT. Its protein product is CASSLSRDRTEKLFF.

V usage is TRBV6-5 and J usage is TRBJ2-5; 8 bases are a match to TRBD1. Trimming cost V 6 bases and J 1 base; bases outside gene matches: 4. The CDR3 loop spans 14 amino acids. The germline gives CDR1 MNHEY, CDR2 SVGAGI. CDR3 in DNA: TGTGCCAGCAGCCTCACAGGGGGCCAAGAGACCCAGTACTTC. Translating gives CASSLTGGQETQYF.

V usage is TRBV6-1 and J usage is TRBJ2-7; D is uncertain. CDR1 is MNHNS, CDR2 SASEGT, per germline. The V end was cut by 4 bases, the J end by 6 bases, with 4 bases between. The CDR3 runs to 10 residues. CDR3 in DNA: TGTGCCAGCAGTGGGGTCGAGCAGTACGTC. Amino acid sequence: CASSGVEQYV.